One T cell receptor beta chain is described in this entry. Its antigen remains undetermined. No qualities accompany the bases; no much larger clone lies one base away. The sample belongs to a study of cytomegalovirus exposure and HLA in healthy donors (dated by TCRdb to 2015 to 2018). For context, the study as a whole: A later analysis indicated that the 120 validation repertoires were generated on the platform also employed for the approximately 670 repertoires of the first cohort. The study aimed to test whether cataloging public T cell receptors could reveal signatures of past pathogen exposure. Along with the roughly 670-subject first cohort, a separate validation cohort of about 110 different subjects was used. High-throughput TCR immunosequencing, statistical association of individual TCRs with disease status, and machine learning were combined to predict cytomegalovirus infection status.

Points the paper makes about the study in general: A later analysis had no HLA typing for the validation cohort, so co-occurrence there was scored across all 130 or so repertoires. While some public TCRs were present in many individuals, most TCR sequences turned up only very rarely across donors. Cytomegalovirus status was reported to be diagnosed by the classifier with high specificity and sensitivity in both the original and validation cohorts. A total of 150 or so TCR beta chains were listed by the study as associated with cytomegalovirus. A later analysis found that TCRs clustered in the first cohort also tended to co-occur in the 120 validation repertoires, with about 94% of cluster scores above 0. The authors suggested that the approach could potentially be extended to other disease states and immunological phenotypes. A few of the identified cytomegalovirus-associated TCR beta chains were confirmed in vitro to be specific for cytomegalovirus antigens.

In the germline V gene, CDR1 corresponds to KGHSH and CDR2 to LQKENI. From its cysteine to its phenylalanine, the CDR3 spans 15 amino acids. Just the 45-base CDR3 DNA is kept, in frame starting at base 1. The trim is 2 bases for V and 5 bases for J, with a gap of 16 bases between the germline ends. Preparation of the library involved the immunoSEQ multiplex PCR assay. The original methods were these. A statistical classification framework was built to diagnose cytomegalovirus status from the catalog of TCR beta chain sequences. As stored in TCRdb, this immuneACCESS dataset retains in-frame rearrangements with V and J assigned. A fraction of the clones does not appear; measured against another copy, unresolved V genes explain less than half of the discrepancy, and the remainder lacks a known reason. V and J calls and clone size are as listed in that table; D and trimming were resolved from the DNA. This sample holds about 160,000 clones; approximately 96% were observed only once. The ten largest clones add up to 0.89% of the sample.

The donors belonged to the validation cohort of about 110 subjects, which was separate from the 666-subject first cohort. Sequencing used PBMCs. This receptor was obtained from a woman aged 18-29 years in good health and CMV-seronegative. Recombination connected TRBV18 to TRBJ2-7; the D gene is perhaps TRBD1, on 6 matching bases. The CDR3 in this case is CASSPVRGFPHEQYF. The DNA sequence is TGTGCCAGCTCACCAGTCAGGGGATTCCCCCACGAGCAGTACTTC.